These T cell receptor beta chains were read from a single sample in a study of beta chain features in type 1 diabetes. TCRdb's copy holds only in-frame clones and misses some; the assay was immunoSEQ multiplex PCR. Altogether about 250,000 clones are present, around 14% being singletons, with the ten largest covering 0.025% to 0.03%. The sample was naive CD4+ T cells from blood. These receptors originate from a woman in her 40s in good health. The CDR3 runs from the conserved cysteine through the conserved F or W. The order of the fields is clone size, V gene, J gene, D gene, CDR3 protein, CDR3 DNA. The D gene is left open where the match is weak. Part of the rows lack a size; the others show once, few, many or a class for expanded clones.

few,TRBV6-5,TRBJ2-3,.,CASSYLGGSTDTQYF,TGTGCCAGCAGTTATCTGGGGGGAAGTACAGATACGCAGTATTTT
few,TRBV10-3,TRBJ2-3,TRBD1,CAIMGTGGGFDTQYF,TGTGCCATCATGGGGACAGGGGGTGGCTTTGATACGCAGTATTTT
.,TRBV5-4,TRBJ2-4,.,CASSLAGGAIQYF,TGTGCCAGCAGCTTGGCCGGAGGGGCCATTCAGTACTTC
.,TRBV7-9,TRBJ2-1,.,CASSLPTGLHNEQFF,TGTGCCAGCAGCTTACCTACGGGACTGCACAATGAGCAGTTCTTC
.,TRBV5-1,TRBJ2-3,TRBD2,CASSLVLAGALDTQYF,TGCGCCAGCAGCTTGGTACTAGCGGGGGCCTTAGATACGCAGTATTTT
.,TRBV18,TRBJ2-7,TRBD1,CASSHTGTGGSYEQYF,TGTGCCAGCTCACACACCGGGACAGGGGGCTCCTACGAGCAGTACTTC
few,TRBV18,TRBJ2-5,TRBD1,CASSPETSGTGETQYF,TGTGCCAGCTCACCTGAGACCTCAGGGACAGGAGAGACCCAGTACTTC
few,TRBV2,TRBJ1-6,.,CASSELAGPGPLHF,TGTGCCAGCAGTGAATTGGCAGGGCCCGGGCCCCTCCACTTT
few,TRBV11-1,TRBJ2-1,.,CASSLRGGNNEQFF,TGTGCCAGCAGCTTACGCGGCGGAAACAATGAGCAGTTCTTC
.,TRBV14,TRBJ1-2,TRBD1,CASSLKWDRVGHGYTF,TGTGCCAGCAGCCTGAAATGGGACAGGGTTGGGCATGGCTACACCTTC
few,TRBV5-1,TRBJ1-1,.,CASSSGTTTEAFF,TGCGCCAGCAGCTCGGGGACAACCACTGAAGCTTTCTTT
few,TRBV2,TRBJ2-5,.,CASSVQGTQYF,TGTGCCAGCAGTGTCCAGGGGACCCAGTACTTC
.,TRBV5-1,TRBJ2-7,.,CASSLDEGSYEQYF,TGCGCCAGCAGCTTGGACGAGGGATCCTACGAGCAGTACTTC
.,TRBV29-1,TRBJ2-2,.,CSVVLTLNTGELFF,TGCAGCGTTGTCTTGACACTTAACACCGGGGAGCTGTTTTTT
few,TRBV2,TRBJ2-7,.,CASRRLQGYEQYF,TGTGCCAGCAGGCGACTCCAAGGCTACGAGCAGTACTTC
.,TRBV11-2,TRBJ1-1,.,CASSPRAGSEAFF,TGTGCCAGCAGCCCGCGGGCGGGGAGTGAAGCTTTCTTT
few,TRBV29-1,TRBJ1-2,.,CSVTGRLNYGYTF,TGCAGCGTTACAGGCAGGCTTAACTATGGCTACACCTTC
few,TRBV19,TRBJ2-3,.,CATLGGTSDTQYF,TGTGCCACCCTAGGAGGGACGAGTGATACGCAGTATTTT
.,TRBV7-8,TRBJ2-5,TRBD2,CASSSARLAGEKKETQYF,TGTGCCAGCAGCTCCGCCCGACTAGCGGGGGAGAAGAAAGAGACCCAGTACTTC
.,TRBV10-3,TRBJ1-3,TRBD1,CAISESGTGSSGNTIYF,TGTGCCATCAGTGAGTCCGGGACAGGGTCCTCTGGAAACACCATATATTTT
few,TRBV6-5,TRBJ1-2,.,CASRGDPYGYTF,TGTGCCAGCCGGGGGGACCCCTATGGCTACACCTTC
few,TRBV5-1,TRBJ2-1,.,CASSLGGQSSYNEQFF,TGCGCCAGCAGCTTGGGGGGGCAGAGCTCCTACAATGAGCAGTTCTTC
.,TRBV7-9,TRBJ1-5,.,CASSFDPGDSNQPQHF,TGTGCCAGCAGCTTCGATCCGGGGGATAGCAATCAGCCCCAGCATTTT
.,TRBV4-2,TRBJ2-7,TRBD1,CASSQPGQGEYEQYF,TGTGCCAGCAGCCAACCGGGACAGGGCGAATACGAGCAGTACTTC
many,TRBV29-1,TRBJ2-1,.,CSVQYSYNEQFF,TGCAGCGTTCAGTACAGTTACAATGAGCAGTTCTTC
few,TRBV28,TRBJ2-1,TRBD1,CASSSQGAPVYNEQFF,TGTGCCAGCAGTTCACAGGGGGCGCCGGTATACAATGAGCAGTTCTTC
few,TRBV18,TRBJ1-2,TRBD1,CASSAGQGVYGYTF,TGTGCCAGCTCAGCGGGGCAGGGGGTCTATGGCTACACCTTC
few,TRBV5-6,TRBJ2-2,TRBD1,CASRPDRARTGELFF,TGTGCCAGCAGACCCGACAGGGCGCGGACCGGGGAGCTGTTTTTT
.,TRBV10-3,TRBJ2-2,.,CAIKTPNTGELFF,TGTGCCATCAAGACTCCGAACACCGGGGAGCTGTTTTTT
.,TRBV9,TRBJ1-3,.,CASSVGGILGDTIYF,TGTGCCAGCAGCGTAGGCGGGATCTTGGGAGACACCATATATTTT
.,TRBV5-4,TRBJ1-5,.,CASSLAGGHQPQHF,TGTGCCAGCAGCTTGGCCGGGGGACATCAGCCCCAGCATTTT
.,TRBV5-1,TRBJ2-6,.,CASTLGASGANVLTF,TGCGCCAGCACCCTCGGTGCCTCTGGGGCCAACGTCCTGACTTTC
few,TRBV27,TRBJ1-5,TRBD1,CASSEGALNQPQHF,TGTGCCAGCAGTGAGGGGGCCCTCAATCAGCCCCAGCATTTT
few,TRBV4-1,TRBJ2-1,.,CASSQDAAGSYNEQFF,TGCGCCAGCAGCCAAGATGCGGCGGGTTCCTACAATGAGCAGTTCTTC